One T cell receptor beta chain is described in this entry. This clonotype was observed a few times. No cognate antigen has been identified for it. Per-base qualities were not stored, and no clone one base away is much larger. Library method: 5' RACE. These reads were obtained on a NextSeq 500. In the TCR library protocol, unique molecular identifiers were attached to individual cDNA molecules to correct for PCR bias and sequencing error. TCR alpha and beta chains were both sequenced, and the abundances of alpha and beta sequences in each sample were closely correlated with each other. As for how the authors treated the data: Decombinator V4 was used to annotate the V gene, J gene and CDR3 of the TCR sequences. Expanded TCRs were defined as changing significantly between any two time points under a Poisson model with p below 0.0001. Abundances of TCRs were expressed as counts per million after normalisation to the total number of TCRs sequenced in each sample. TRAV1-2 paired with TRAJ12, TRAJ20 or TRAJ33 defined MAIT TCRs, while TRAV10 paired with TRAJ18 defined iNKT TCRs. A search of VDJdb, accessed on 1 November 2021, was run for TCRs annotated to CMV, EBV and SARS-CoV-2, with TCRs annotated for multiple antigens excluded. TCRdb applied fastp at Q25 and MiXCR to the public reads, then kept only in-frame beta chains. Rows with a matching CDR3 protein are joined into one entry that keeps the most common DNA and genes. These V and J calls rely on TCRdb rather than the paper's analysis. The sample records 76,000 or so distinct CDR3 sequences, about 11% of which are singletons. The ten largest clones represent about 4.8% of the sample.

This entry is derived from a study of early T cells in non-severe SARS-CoV-2 infection (dated by TCRdb to 2020 to 2022). In the study overall: Because TCR sequencing was done on bulk RNA from unsorted whole blood, the alpha and beta chains could not be paired.

Overall results and qualifications from the work: VDJdb matching was skewed toward anti-spike CD8 responses, so virus-specific expansions were likely underestimated and private and CD4 specificities were missed.

From its cysteine to its phenylalanine, the CDR3 spans 14 amino acids. The kept DNA is CDR3 alone, 42 bases in frame from the first base. Trimming takes 5 bases from V and 6 bases from J, and the germline ends sit 14 bases apart. From the germline V gene, CDR1 is MNHNS and CDR2 is SASEGT. A case-control design nested within a healthcare worker cohort in London, UK, was used, with weekly nasopharyngeal swab PCR tests and blood sampling performed. Healthcare workers were recruited between 23 and 31 March 2020, during the week of the UK lockdown, and were followed weekly for up to about 16 weeks. The sequencing input was whole blood. The chain joins TRBV6-1 to TRBJ2-1; the D gene is perhaps TRBD1 or TRBD2, each of them matching over 5 bases. The receptor comes from an adult who was a healthcare worker with PCR-confirmed SARS-CoV-2 infection or an uninfected control (not recorded which). The base sequence is TGTGCCAGCAGTTGGGACGAAGCTACCAATGAGCAGTTCTTC. This yields the protein CASSWDEATNEQFF.